The T cell receptor beta chain under discussion was sequenced for a study of blood T cell repertoires in COVID-19. About the research overall: COVID-19 samples from acute and convalescent phases originated in the United States, Italy and Spain. Sources were T cells, B-cell-depleted T cells, or PBMCs; the material itself was cDNA or gDNA.

As originally analysed: Amplification with reference gene primers provided the estimates of nucleated cell counts. Measured with immunoSEQ multiplex PCR; TCRdb has only the in-frame clones, and not every one. V, J and clone size were drawn from that table, and D and trimming were deduced from the DNA. The sample consists of 150,000 to 200,000 clones, around 84% of them appearing once. The V gene end was trimmed by 8 bases and the J gene end by 4 bases; junction bases not matched to a gene: 10. Per germline, CDR1 LNHDA and CDR2 SQIVND (reference sequence). CDR3 length: 15 amino acids. The receptor's source is a human donor with acute or convalescent COVID-19. The donor label of this sample is uncertain. The sequenced sample consisted of peripheral blood. J is TRBJ2-1 and V is TRBV19; TRBD1 matches 8 bases. CDR3 in amino acids: CASLRQTGAYNEQFF. The DNA of the CDR3 is TGTGCCAGTCTCCGGCAGACAGGGGCATACAATGAGCAGTTCTTC.